This passage covers 27 T cell receptor beta chains from one sample sequenced in a study of shared clonotypes between healthy human individuals (TCRdb year 2020). Receptor libraries were prepared by the immunoSEQ multiplex PCR assay. TCRdb stores this immuneACCESS table with in-frame sequences only. Part of the clones is absent; in the studies checked, under half of the shortfall reflects unresolved V genes, and no reason is known for the rest. The sample profile shows fewer than 2.5 million clones; approximately 94% of them were found once. About 0.39% of the sample is held by the ten biggest clonotypes. The sample was naive CD4+ T cells from PBMCs. The cell subset or site label, read with the paper, signifies: CD45RA+ positively selected. These receptors were obtained from a man aged 18 to 29 in good health. Some clones in this sample may be carry-over from other donors' samples.

V gene TRBV7-3 combines with J gene TRBJ2-5; 8 nucleotides line up with TRBD2. This CDR3 spans 15 amino acids. Germline loops: CDR1 SGHTA, CDR2 FQGTGA. V gave up 2 bases and J gave up 4 bases; unmatched junction bases: 6. The CDR3 here is CASSLGAGGAETQYF. The CDR3 nucleotides are TGTGCCAGCAGCTTAGGGGCGGGAGGTGCAGAGACCCAGTACTTC.

This clone has a handful of counts. The V call is TRBV4-3, the J call TRBJ1-5; unclear D gene. Trimming removed 0 bases at V and 5 bases at J, with 11 bases between. This CDR3 region has 15 residues. Germline V CDR1 and CDR2: LGHNA, YSLEER. CDR3 region: CASSQDQQSYQPQHF. CDR3 coding DNA: TGCGCCAGCAGCCAAGATCAACAGTCCTATCAGCCCCAGCATTTT.

This sequence joins TRBV28 and TRBJ2-7; D is unresolved. The V end lost 5 bases, the J end lost 0 bases, and 8 bases lay between the germline ends. Germline V gives CDR1 MDHEN, CDR2 SYDVKM. The CDR3 has 13 residues. CDR3 nucleotide sequence: TGTGCCAGCAGTCTTACATCCTCCTACGAGCAGTACTTC. Translated, it gives CASSLTSSYEQYF. Using reference TRBV28 and TRBJ2-7 for the parts outside the CDR3, the full variable domain is DVKVTQSSRYLVKRTGEKVFLECVQDMDHENMFWYRQDPGLGLRLIYFSYDVKMKEKGDIPEGYSVSREKKERFSLILESASTNQTSMYLCASSLTSSYEQYFGPGTRLTVT.

The rearrangement links TRBV6-5 to TRBJ2-7; TRBD2 might be the D (6 bases). The germline V gene encodes CDR1 MNHEY and CDR2 SVGAGI. Between the trimmed V and J ends, which lost 4 bases and 6 bases, there was a span of 19 bases. The CDR3 length is 15 residues. The CDR3 spells CASSSPGLIRGEQYF. DNA of the CDR3: TGTGCCAGCAGTTCCCCGGGACTCATCCGAGGCGAGCAGTACTTC.

This chain links TRBV5-1 with TRBJ1-1; D remains unclear. The CDR3 consists of 15 residues. Germline assignment: CDR1 SGHRS and CDR2 YFSETQ. V lost 1 base to trimming and J lost 1 base, with 11 bases between them. Written as DNA, the CDR3 is TGCGCCAGCAGCTTGAGTAGACGGGCGAACACTGAAGCTTTCTTT. It specifies CASSLSRRANTEAFF.

This rearrangement joins TRBV5-1 to TRBJ2-1; D gene unclear. The CDR3 extends over 11 amino acids. The germline V gene has CDR1 SGHRS and CDR2 YFSETQ. Trimming left V 3 bases short and J 14 bases short, with 12 bases between. The CDR3 sequence: CASSSDGLEFF. The CDR3 bases are TGCGCCAGCAGCTCGGATGGCCTTGAGTTCTTC. Full variable domain (missing parts from reference TRBV5-1 and TRBJ2-1): KAGVTQTPRYLIKTRGQQVTLSCSPISGHRSVSWYQQTPGQGLQFLFEYFSETQRNKGNFPGRFSGRQFSNSRSEMNVSTLELGDSALYLCASSSDGLEFFGPGTRLTVL.

The V call is TRBV28, the J call TRBJ2-7, with TRBD2 identical over 8 bases. CDR1 MDHEN and CDR2 SYDVKM come from the germline V gene. Trimming removed 5 bases from V and 2 bases from J; junction bases left unmatched: 17. The CDR3 covers 18 residues. CDR3 coding DNA: TGTGCCAGCAGTCCCGGGGGACGGTTTAAGCGGGAGACCTACGAGCAGTACTTC. It translates to CASSPGGRFKRETYEQYF. Using reference TRBV28 and TRBJ2-7 for the parts outside the CDR3, the full variable domain is DVKVTQSSRYLVKRTGEKVFLECVQDMDHENMFWYRQDPGLGLRLIYFSYDVKMKEKGDIPEGYSVSREKKERFSLILESASTNQTSMYLCASSPGGRFKRETYEQYFGPGTRLTVT.

The chain is built from TRBV6-4 and TRBJ2-6, with a possible D match to TRBD2 (5 bases). V lost 5 bases to trimming and J lost 0 bases, with 20 bases between them. The germline gives CDR1 MRHNA, CDR2 SNTAGT. This CDR3 is built from 19 residues. The DNA for the CDR3 is TGTGCCAGCAGTCCACAGTGGGTTCTTCTAGCCTCTGGGGCCAACGTCCTGACTTTC. It encodes CASSPQWVLLASGANVLTF.

In regard to this clone: Other nucleotide sequences in the sample specify the same CDR3. The rearrangement links TRBV18 to TRBJ2-1, with 10 bases matching TRBD2. The V gene's germline CDR1 is KGHSH and CDR2 LQKENI. J was trimmed by 7 bases and V by 0 bases; bases with no gene match: 3. The CDR3 contains 15 residues. The CDR3 sequence is CASSPPGLASNEQFF. CDR3 coding DNA: TGTGCCAGCTCACCACCGGGACTAGCGTCTAATGAGCAGTTCTTC.

The chain links TRBV2 to TRBJ1-5; no firm D call. The CDR3 length is 14 residues. V dropped 4 bases and J dropped 3 bases, with 10 bases sitting between them. CDR1 is SNHLY and CDR2 is FYNNEI in the germline V gene. CDR3 protein: CASSVSRHNQPQHF. The CDR3 DNA reads as TGTGCCAGCAGTGTGTCCAGGCACAATCAGCCCCAGCATTTT.

V and J are TRBV15 and TRBJ1-6; TRBD1 matches 8 bases. The germline V gene encodes CDR1 LNHNV and CDR2 YYDKDF (reference sequence). The ends lost 3 bases at V and 9 bases at J; junction bases unmatched: 7. The CDR3 has 15 residues. The CDR3 loop is CATSRGPDRGSPLHF. Here the CDR3 DNA reads TGTGCCACCAGCAGGGGACCTGACAGGGGTTCACCCCTCCACTTT.

The chain has TRBV6-5 and TRBJ1-5; D perhaps matches TRBD1 (5 bases). The CDR3 length is 13 residues. CDR1 MNHEY and CDR2 SVGAGI come from the germline V gene. The V and J ends lost 4 bases and 10 bases respectively, with 14 bases between them. The CDR3 sequence is CASSWVREAPQHF. DNA for the CDR3: TGTGCCAGCAGTTGGGTCAGGGAAGCACCCCAGCATTTT.

To note about this clone: Germline and junction disagree at one end, which may indicate a read error. The rearrangement links TRBV5-4 to TRBJ2-1, with 11 bases identical to TRBD2. CDR1 is SGHNT, CDR2 YYREEE, per germline (reference sequence). CDR3 length: 17 amino acids. The CDR3 sequence is CASSLGSTSGRGYEQFF. The CDR3 coding sequence is TGTGCCAGCAGTTTGGGATCCACTAGCGGGAGAGGCTATGAGCAGTTCTTC.

V and J are TRBV4-2 and TRBJ1-1, with 7 positions matching TRBD1. Per the germline V gene, CDR1 is LGHNA and CDR2 is YNFKEQ. The CDR3 is made up of 14 amino acids. J lost 3 bases, V lost 4 bases, and 5 bases had no gene match. The CDR3 DNA reads as TGTGCCAGCAGCCCGACAGGGTTGTACACTGAAGCTTTCTTT. Amino acid sequence: CASSPTGLYTEAFF.

CDR3 sequence (DNA): TGTGCCACCTCGGGAGGAGGGAATGAAAAACTGTTTTTT. This translates into CATSGGGNEKLFF. J is TRBJ1-4 and V is TRBV6-5; D call uncertain. Per germline, CDR1 MNHEY and CDR2 SVGAGI. Trimming shortened V by 10 bases and J by 5 bases, and 14 bases separated the two germline ends. This CDR3 has 13 amino acids.

The chain carries TRBV5-4 and TRBJ1-1, with 11 bases lining up with TRBD1. Germline assignment: CDR1 SGHNT and CDR2 YYREEE (reference sequence). This CDR3 spans 17 amino acids. V lost 4 bases, J lost 1 base, and 9 bases stayed unmatched. The CDR3: CASSPGTGGNRNTEAFF. DNA for the CDR3: TGTGCCAGCAGCCCCGGGACAGGGGGGAATCGGAACACTGAAGCTTTCTTT.

As concerns this clone: The sample contains more than one DNA sequence encoding this CDR3. This chain uses TRBV7-2 with TRBJ2-7; D is perhaps TRBD1 (5 bases). The CDR3 consists of 14 residues. V dropped 3 bases and J dropped 1 base, with 10 bases sitting between them. Germline loops: CDR1 SGHTA, CDR2 FQGNSA. CDR3 loop: CASSFSTGSYEQYF. The CDR3 DNA follows: TGTGCCAGCAGCTTCTCTACAGGTTCCTACGAGCAGTACTTC.

Concerning this clone itself: In the same sample, other DNA sequences code for this CDR3. This chain connects TRBV5-1 to TRBJ1-4; D ambiguous. Germline CDR1 reads SGHRS; CDR2 reads YFSETQ. This CDR3 region has 14 residues. The germline V and J ends were trimmed by 0 bases and 4 bases, with 7 bases remaining between them. CDR3 region: CASSLVGLNEKLFF. CDR3 in DNA: TGCGCCAGCAGCTTGGTGGGCCTTAATGAAAAACTGTTTTTT.

As concerns this clone: The sample has other DNA sequences that encode this CDR3 too. This CDR3 reads CAIRPGTSAYEQYF. CDR3 nucleotides: TGTGCCATCCGACCCGGGACTAGCGCCTACGAGCAGTACTTC. The chain is built from TRBV10-3 and TRBJ2-7; 10 positions match TRBD2. The germline V gene has CDR1 ENHRY and CDR2 SYGVKD. The CDR3 spans 14 residues. Unmatched junction bases numbered 6, after V lost 8 bases and J lost 2 bases.

V and J are TRBV27 and TRBJ2-3, with TRBD2 matching over 12 bases. From germline, CDR1 is MNHEY and CDR2 SMNVEV (reference sequence). J was trimmed by 5 bases and V by 4 bases; bases with no gene match: 7. The CDR3 length is 16 residues. CDR3 in DNA: TGTGCCAGCAGTTCCCTAGCGGGAGGGATTGGAGATACGCAGTATTTT. It yields the protein CASSSLAGGIGDTQYF.

DNA of the CDR3: TGTGCCAGCAGCCCAGGGACAGGGGGCTCCGAGCAGTACTTC. Translation gives CASSPGTGGSEQYF. The rearrangement links TRBV4-2 to TRBJ2-7; 12 bases map to TRBD1. In germline, CDR1 is LGHNA, CDR2 YNFKEQ. Trimming removed 4 bases from V and 6 bases from J; junction bases left unmatched: 4. CDR3 length equals 14 residues.

This clone showed up just a few times. The chain links TRBV6-1 to TRBJ2-5, with D hard to call. This CDR3 region has 12 residues. The V gene lost 10 bases and the J gene lost 4 bases, with 13 bases spanning the gap. Germline values: CDR1 MNHNS, CDR2 SASEGT. CDR3 DNA: TGTGCCACCACTGCCCCCATAGAGACCCAGTACTTC. Encoded protein: CATTAPIETQYF.

This clone turned up a few times. The V gene is TRBV15, the J gene TRBJ1-1; 7 bases line up with TRBD1. Germline CDR1 LNHNV, CDR2 YYDKDF (reference sequence). The CDR3 has 16 amino acids. V shed 0 bases, J shed 6 bases, and the junction held 10 bases outside the gene matches. The CDR3 DNA is TGTGCCACCAGCAGAGATCTTACAGGGGCGTACGCTGAAGCTTTCTTT. Translation: CATSRDLTGAYAEAFF. The full variable domain, with the rest looked up from reference TRBV15 and TRBJ1-1, is DAMVIQNPRYQVTQFGKPVTLSCSQTLNHNVMYWYQQKSSQAPKLLFHYYDKDFNNEADTPDNFQSRRPNTSFCFLDIRSPGLGDTAMYLCATSRDLTGAYAEAFFGQGTRLTVV.

For this clone: Other DNA sequences in the sample encode the same CDR3. This chain joins TRBV11-3 and TRBJ2-1; no definite D call. V gave up 1 base and J gave up 0 bases, with 7 bases separating them. This CDR3 is built from 15 residues. Per germline, CDR1 SGHNT and CDR2 YENEEA. The CDR3 region has the DNA TGTGCCAGCAGCTTAGGCAGGAGCTCCTACAATGAGCAGTTCTTC. Translated: CASSLGRSSYNEQFF.

The chain couples TRBV7-7 to TRBJ2-1, with D unresolved. V was cut by 2 bases and J by 13 bases, with 12 bases left in between. The CDR3 runs 12 residues. Germline loops: CDR1 SSHAT, CDR2 FNYEAQ (reference sequence). This CDR3 reads CASSLFGLRQFF. The CDR3 DNA sequence: TGTGCCAGCAGCTTATTTGGGCTACGACAGTTCTTC.

This sequence joins TRBV29-1 and TRBJ1-1; D is perhaps TRBD1 (6 bases). CDR1 and CDR2 (germline): SQVTM, ANQGSEA. This CDR3 contains 15 residues. The V end was cut by 4 bases, the J end by 2 bases, with 17 bases between. The CDR3 protein is CSVVPLQGSNTEAFF. CDR3 nucleotide sequence: TGCAGCGTTGTGCCCCTACAGGGCAGCAACACTGAAGCTTTCTTT.

V gene TRBV5-4 combines with J gene TRBJ2-5, with 8 bases fitting TRBD2. Germline loops: CDR1 SGHNT, CDR2 YYREEE (reference sequence). Unmatched junction bases numbered 10, after V lost 1 base and J lost 5 bases. This CDR3 has 16 residues. The CDR3: CASSLFSGEGPETQYF. The CDR3 region has the DNA TGTGCCAGCAGCTTGTTTAGCGGGGAGGGTCCGGAGACCCAGTACTTC.